Presented here are 25 T cell receptor beta chains from one specimen sequenced in a study of blood T cell repertoires in COVID-19. Sequencing was performed with immunoSEQ multiplex PCR; in TCRdb, only in-frame clones are kept and a portion is missing. Of about 120,000 clones in the sample, about 90% were seen once. The sequenced sample was peripheral blood. The receptors come from a woman aged 55-69 years with COVID-19, enrolled during active disease.

CDR3 residues: CASRPTGDSNQPQHF. The CDR3 nucleotides read TGTGCCAGCAGACCCACGGGGGATAGCAATCAGCCCCAGCATTTT. The V call is TRBV6-5, the J call TRBJ1-5, with a possible D match to TRBD1 (5 bases). Deletions cut 6 bases from V and 0 bases from J, with 12 bases between. CDR1 is MNHEY, CDR2 SVGAGI, per germline. The CDR3 totals 15 residues.

This chain links TRBV20-1 with TRBJ2-3; maybe TRBD2 (6 bases). The germline CDR1 and CDR2 sequences are DFQATT and SNEGSKA (reference sequence). This CDR3 region has 11 residues. Trimming removed 7 bases from V and 6 bases from J, with 11 bases in between. CDR3 region: CSGGRTDTQYF. The CDR3 DNA sequence: TGCAGTGGGGGGAGGACCGATACGCAGTATTTT.

The rearrangement links TRBV5-1 to TRBJ2-7; the match to TRBD1 covers 11 bases. Germline trimming cut 4 bases from V and 3 bases from J; bases unmatched to any gene: 3. The germline gives CDR1 SGHRS, CDR2 YFSETQ. The CDR3 is 14 residues long. DNA of the CDR3: TGCGCCAGCAGCGTGGACAGGGGGCTCTACGAGCAGTACTTC. Residues: CASSVDRGLYEQYF. Together with reference TRBV5-1 and TRBJ2-7, the CDR3 gives the full variable domain: KAGVTQTPRYLIKTRGQQVTLSCSPISGHRSVSWYQQTPGQGLQFLFEYFSETQRNKGNFPGRFSGRQFSNSRSEMNVSTLELGDSALYLCASSVDRGLYEQYFGPGTRLTVT.

This clone was detected once. The chain is built from TRBV9 and TRBJ2-3; D not resolved. The CDR3 is made up of 13 amino acids. V dropped 4 bases and J dropped 6 bases, with 12 bases sitting between them. Looked up from germline, CDR1 is SGDLS and CDR2 is YYNGEE. The CDR3: CASSTRWADTQYF. CDR3 sequence (DNA): TGTGCCAGCAGCACTCGCTGGGCCGATACGCAGTATTTT.

The V and J genes are TRBV3-1 (or the pseudogene TRBV3-2) and TRBJ2-7, with 14 bases lining up with TRBD2. The germline V gene encodes CDR1 LGHDT and CDR2 YNNKEL (reference sequence). This CDR3 comprises 15 residues. Trimming removed 4 bases from V and 3 bases from J; junction bases left unmatched: 2. The CDR3 here is CASSLGLAGVYEQYF. The DNA for the CDR3 is TGTGCCAGCAGCCTGGGACTAGCGGGGGTCTACGAGCAGTACTTC.

This clone has a single count. This chain connects TRBV5-6 to TRBJ2-1; 7 bases match TRBD1. V was clipped by 2 bases and J by 0 bases; unmatched bases: 2. The V gene's germline CDR1 is SGHDT and CDR2 YYEEEE. This CDR3 has 15 amino acids. CDR3 loop: CASSLRDSSYNEQFF. As DNA, the CDR3 is TGTGCCAGCAGCTTAAGGGACAGCTCCTACAATGAGCAGTTCTTC.

The rearrangement links TRBV7-8 to TRBJ1-2, with 8 nucleotides matching TRBD1. This CDR3 contains 15 residues. J was trimmed by 2 bases and V by 5 bases; bases with no gene match: 7. Germline values: CDR1 SGHVS, CDR2 FQNEAQ. The CDR3 region has the DNA TGTGCCAGCAGCCGGACAGGGAAGGGGAACTATGGCTACACCTTC. It codes for CASSRTGKGNYGYTF.

This sequence joins TRBV7-9 and TRBJ1-2; D is possibly TRBD1 (6 bases). V was pared by 2 bases and J by 7 bases, with 23 bases between. Germline lookup yields CDR1 SEHNR and CDR2 FQNEAQ (reference sequence). The CDR3 has 17 residues. The CDR3 loop is CASSLYSGTTGNLGYTF. CDR3 coding DNA: TGTGCCAGCAGCTTATATAGTGGGACGACAGGCAACCTTGGCTACACCTTC.

The chain carries TRBV4-1 and TRBJ2-7; 7 bases fit TRBD1. CDR1 is MGHRA, CDR2 YSYEKL, per germline. This CDR3 contains 20 residues. The V and J ends lost 0 bases and 0 bases, in that order; junction bases with no gene match: 17. CDR3 sequence (DNA): TGCGCCAGCAGCCAAGATTTCGTGCAGGGGGTCCAATTTAGCTCCTACGAGCAGTACTTC. Its translation is CASSQDFVQGVQFSSYEQYF.

The chain is built from TRBV10-3 and TRBJ1-5, with a possible D match to TRBD1 (6 bases). Trimming shortened V by 6 bases and J by 7 bases, and 22 bases separated the two germline ends. This CDR3 has 16 residues. Germline CDR1 reads ENHRY; CDR2 reads SYGVKD. The CDR3 coding sequence is TGTGCCATCAGCGGGACATTTACGCGGACGGGCCAGCCCCAGCATTTT. It encodes CAISGTFTRTGQPQHF.

This chain connects TRBV30 to TRBJ1-2; D call uncertain. V was clipped by 2 bases and J by 3 bases, with 7 bases between them. The CDR3 is 12 amino acids. Germline CDR1 is GTSNPN and CDR2 is SVGIG (reference sequence). The CDR3 DNA follows: TGTGCCTGGAGTCTAAGTTACTATGGCTACACCTTC. It yields the protein CAWSLSYYGYTF.

This clone has just one count. This chain connects TRBV21-1 to TRBJ2-5; the D call of TRBD2 is as the table states it, not checked on the DNA. TRBV21-1 is shown as a pseudogene. The CDR3 runs to 18 residues. The CDR3 reads CASSYQGLAGGDQETQYF. The CDR3 DNA is TGTGCCAGCAGCTACCAGGGACTAGCGGGGGGTGACCAAGAGACCCAGTACTTC.

There are a few counts of this clone. The J gene is TRBJ1-1, the V gene TRBV29-1; D is ambiguous. The V gene's germline CDR1 is SQVTM and CDR2 ANQGSEA. The germline V and J ends were trimmed by 3 bases and 3 bases, with 2 bases remaining between them. This CDR3 spans 10 amino acids. The CDR3 DNA sequence: TGCAGCGTTGACGACACTGAAGCTTTCTTT. This sequence encodes CSVDDTEAFF.

The chain employs TRBV7-7 and TRBJ2-2; the match to TRBD1 covers 8 bases. The CDR3 runs 16 residues. Germline lookup yields CDR1 SSHAT and CDR2 FNYEAQ (reference sequence). V lost 5 bases, J lost 2 bases, and 7 bases stayed unmatched. The CDR3 region has the DNA TGTGCCAGCAGCCTTAGGGCAGGGGGCAACACCGGGGAGCTGTTTTTT. Its protein product is CASSLRAGGNTGELFF.

The rearrangement links TRBV5-1 to TRBJ2-7; possible D gene TRBD2, 5 bases. Germline V CDR1 and CDR2: SGHRS, YFSETQ. V dropped 0 bases and J dropped 2 bases, with 15 bases sitting between them. The CDR3 sequence is 16 residues long. CDR3 bases: TGCGCCAGCAGCTTGGGGGCGGGCTACGAAACCTACGAGCAGTACTTC. Encoded protein: CASSLGAGYETYEQYF.

This CDR3 reads CASSRTGYQPQHF. CDR3 nucleotides: TGTGCCAGCAGTCGGACAGGGTATCAGCCCCAGCATTTT. The chain links TRBV7-6 to TRBJ1-5; 8 bases align to TRBD1. V shed 6 bases and J 5 bases; nucleotides not matched to a gene: 3. The CDR3 spans 13 residues. Germline CDR1 is SGHVS and CDR2 is FNYEAQ. The variable domain in full, completed from reference TRBV7-6 and TRBJ1-5, reads GAGVSQSPRYKVTKRGQDVALRCDPISGHVSLYWYRQALGQGPEFLTYFNYEAQQDKSGLPNDRFSAERPEGSISTLTIQRTEQRDSAMYRCASSRTGYQPQHFGDGTRLSIL.

This clone was found a few times. The chain carries TRBV11-3 and TRBJ1-1; 7 bases fit TRBD1. Germline V CDR1 and CDR2: SGHNT, YENEEA. The CDR3 covers 13 residues. J was trimmed by 5 bases and V by 3 bases; bases with no gene match: 3. The CDR3 spells CASSFRGETEAFF. DNA of the CDR3: TGTGCCAGCAGCTTCAGGGGGGAGACTGAAGCTTTCTTT.

The J gene is TRBJ1-6, the V gene TRBV18; a weak D match, TRBD1 (6 bases). Germline assignment: CDR1 KGHSH and CDR2 LQKENI. V shed 5 bases and J shed 6 bases, with 14 bases lying between them. The CDR3 has 15 amino acids. CDR3 amino acids: CASSARQVSNSPLHF. The CDR3 DNA is TGTGCCAGCTCAGCAAGACAGGTCTCTAATTCACCCCTCCACTTT.

V gene TRBV11-3 combines with J gene TRBJ2-1; the D gene is possibly TRBD1 (6 bases). The germline gives CDR1 SGHNT, CDR2 YENEEA. Trimming took off 5 bases at V and 5 bases at J, with 10 bases between the two ends. This CDR3 spans 13 amino acids. Written as DNA, the CDR3 is TGTGCCAGCAGCCTGAACAGGGACAATGAGCAGTTCTTC. Amino acids: CASSLNRDNEQFF.

The gene calls are TRBV4-2 and TRBJ2-7; 9 bases match TRBD2. This CDR3 spans 16 amino acids. The V segment lost 6 bases and the J segment 7 bases; nucleotides outside the gene matches: 16. Germline V gene sequence: CDR1 LGHNA, CDR2 YNFKEQ. CDR3 nucleotide sequence: TGTGCCAGCAGGGGGAAGACTAGCGGCCCAATGGGGGAGCAGTACTTC. Translated, it gives CASRGKTSGPMGEQYF.

The chain carries TRBV19 and TRBJ1-6; no clear D gene. CDR3 length: 17 amino acids. The ends were cut back, 6 bases at V and 8 bases at J, with 23 bases in the middle. Germline V CDR1 and CDR2: LNHDA, SQIVND (reference sequence). The CDR3 reads CASSRQQNPKLDSPLHF. CDR3 nucleotide sequence: TGTGCCAGTAGCCGCCAACAAAACCCGAAATTGGATTCACCCCTCCACTTT.

V usage is TRBV4-2 and J usage is TRBJ2-5, with D maybe TRBD2 (7 bases). Germline V lookup: CDR1 LGHNA, CDR2 YNFKEQ. CDR3 length: 15 residues. V lost 4 bases to trimming and J lost 2 bases, with 14 bases between them. Here the CDR3 reads CASSPARGGQETQYF. The CDR3 bases are TGTGCCAGCAGCCCAGCTAGGGGGGGGCAAGAGACCCAGTACTTC.

The genes are TRBV4-2 and TRBJ2-5; TRBD2 matches 10 bases. The CDR3 sequence is 20 residues long. After removal of 1 base from V and 0 bases from J, the junction contained 14 bases not matched to a gene. Germline CDR1 LGHNA, CDR2 YNFKEQ. CDR3 in DNA: TGTGCCAGCAGCCAAGTTTTCTCAGCGGGGGGGCTGGTGGACCAAGAGACCCAGTACTTC. Its protein is CASSQVFSAGGLVDQETQYF.

The chain employs TRBV7-2 and TRBJ1-1, with D perhaps matching TRBD1 (6 bases). This CDR3 spans 14 amino acids. V was clipped by 0 bases and J by 8 bases, with 13 bases between them. The germline V gene has CDR1 SGHTA and CDR2 FQGNSA. CDR3 nucleotide sequence: TGTGCCAGCAGCTTAGCGGGACAAGCCTGGGAAGCTTTCTTT. This translates into CASSLAGQAWEAFF.

CDR3 sequence (DNA): TGTGCCAGCGGCCCAGATACGCAGTATTTT. Protein product: CASGPDTQYF. The chain links TRBV7-9 to TRBJ2-3, with D uncertain. V was pared by 8 bases and J by 4 bases, with 4 bases between. Looked up from germline, CDR1 is SEHNR and CDR2 is FQNEAQ (reference sequence). CDR3 length equals 10 residues.